Listed below are T cell receptor beta chains from one sample, sequenced in a study of identical twins. TCRdb passed the 5' RACE reads through MiXCR, listing each CDR3 protein once. The sample lists some 900,000 distinct CDR3 sequences; over 9% were seen once. In addition, the sample was reused for a study of yellow fever vaccine responses in identical twins.

Sequencing input: PBMCs. The receptors shown here come from a woman younger than 30 in good health. Both conserved end residues are part of each CDR3. The D gene is left open where the match is weak. Clone size, where shown, is once, few, many, or a class for clones that have expanded.

TRBJ2-1,.,TRBV2,many,CASSDGPYNEQFF,TGTGCCAGCAGTGACGGCCCCTACAATGAGCAGTTCTTC
TRBJ2-1,.,TRBV9,.,CASSVATVVAANSYNEQFF,TGTGCCAGCAGCGTAGCTACGGTGGTAGCGGCCAACTCCTACAATGAGCAGTTCTTC
TRBJ2-3,TRBD2,TRBV23-1,.,CASSQSETSGPSTDTQYF,TGCGCCAGCAGTCAATCGGAAACTAGCGGTCCTAGCACAGATACGCAGTATTTT
TRBJ2-5,.,TRBV12-3/TRBV12-4,many,CASTRLGTQYF,TGTGCCAGCACCCGACTCGGGACCCAGTACTTC
TRBJ2-5,.,TRBV6-5,.,CASSYSIGQGLETQYF,TGTGCCAGCAGTTACTCGATAGGGCAGGGGCTAGAGACCCAGTACTTC
TRBJ2-7,TRBD2,TRBV20-1,.,CSATHTRGSKTYEQYF,TGCAGTGCTACCCACACCCGCGGGAGTAAAACCTACGAGCAGTACTTC
TRBJ2-3,TRBD1,TRBV7-3,.,CASSLSVGQGISDTQYF,TGTGCCAGCAGCTTAAGCGTTGGACAGGGGATATCAGATACGCAGTATTTT
TRBJ2-5,TRBD1,TRBV7-9,few,CASSPETGARETQYF,TGTGCCAGCAGCCCCGAGACAGGGGCTCGGGAGACCCAGTACTTC
TRBJ2-7,.,TRBV18,.,CASSPSRDLRSYEQYF,TGTGCCAGCTCACCTTCCCGGGACCTGCGCTCCTACGAGCAGTACTTC
TRBJ1-2,.,TRBV10-3,few,CAISALGTAYGYTF,TGTGCCATCAGTGCCCTTGGGACGGCCTATGGCTACACCTTC
TRBJ2-2,.,TRBV12-3/TRBV12-4,.,CASSLAPIPGELFF,TGTGCCAGCAGTTTAGCCCCAATTCCCGGGGAGCTGTTTTTT
TRBJ1-2,TRBD1,TRBV3-1,many,CASSKGQGIGGYTF,TGTGCCAGCAGCAAGGGACAGGGAATTGGAGGCTACACCTTC
TRBJ1-2,.,TRBV29-1,.,CSVEDRKMRGAGYGYTF,TGCAGCGTTGAAGATCGTAAAATGCGAGGCGCAGGCTATGGCTACACCTTC
TRBJ2-5,TRBD2,TRBV20-1,.,CSARGLAGESGWQETQYF,TGCAGTGCTAGAGGACTAGCGGGAGAGTCGGGGTGGCAAGAGACCCAGTACTTC
TRBJ2-3,.,TRBV9,.,CASSGHPSMFGTDTQYF,TGTGCCAGCAGCGGGCACCCTTCAATGTTCGGCACAGATACGCAGTATTTT
TRBJ2-1,.,TRBV10-3,.,CAIRAGHNEQFF,TGTGCCATAAGAGCGGGCCACAATGAGCAGTTCTTC
TRBJ2-1,.,TRBV20-1,.,CSARDQGRGINEQFF,TGCAGTGCTAGAGATCAGGGGCGGGGGATCAATGAGCAGTTCTTC
TRBJ1-1,TRBD1,TRBV27,.,CASSLYPGTDEAFF,TGTGCCAGCAGTTTATACCCGGGGACAGATGAAGCTTTCTTT
TRBJ1-3,TRBD1,TRBV20-1,.,CSARATGIGVSGNTIYF,TGCAGTGCTAGAGCGACAGGGATTGGGGTCTCTGGAAACACCATATATTTT
TRBJ2-2,.,TRBV20-1,few,CSAVGTGELFF,TGCAGTGCTGTCGGAACCGGGGAGCTGTTTTTT
TRBJ2-7,.,TRBV4-2,few,CASSQGLEGPYEQYF,TGTGCCAGCAGCCAAGGTCTGGAGGGACCGTACGAGCAGTACTTC
TRBJ1-5,.,TRBV7-8,few,CASSLSWGNQPQHF,TGTGCCAGCAGCTTAAGTTGGGGAAATCAGCCCCAGCATTTT
TRBJ2-3,.,TRBV7-8,.,CASSLAERKLTDTQYF,TGTGCCAGCAGCTTAGCTGAGCGGAAACTCACAGATACGCAGTATTTT
TRBJ2-1,.,TRBV6-1,.,CASSEHLESYNEQFF,TGTGCCAGCAGTGAGCATCTCGAATCCTACAATGAGCAGTTCTTC
TRBJ2-1,.,TRBV11-3,.,CASSSTGSFYNEQFF,TGTGCCAGCAGCTCCACAGGATCTTTCTACAATGAGCAGTTCTTC
TRBJ1-4,TRBD1,TRBV12-3/TRBV12-4,few,CASSPIPRGTTNEKLFF,TGTGCCAGCAGCCCAATACCCAGGGGGACCACTAATGAAAAACTGTTTTTT
TRBJ2-1,TRBD2,TRBV12-3/TRBV12-4,few,CASSPQGLAGVGEQFF,TGTGCCAGCAGTCCCCAGGGACTAGCGGGAGTAGGGGAGCAGTTCTTC
TRBJ1-1,.,TRBV5-1,.,CASSSQGGEAFF,TGCGCCAGCAGCTCCCAGGGTGGTGAAGCTTTCTTT
TRBJ1-1,.,TRBV9,few,CASSVASGQYIEAFF,TGTGCCAGCAGCGTAGCCAGCGGGCAGTATATTGAAGCTTTCTTT
TRBJ1-2,.,TRBV15,many,CATSRAGSGYTF,TGTGCCACCAGCAGAGCGGGGAGTGGCTACACCTTC
TRBJ2-1,.,TRBV9,many,CASSVAGAYNEQFF,TGTGCCAGCAGCGTAGCCGGGGCTTACAATGAGCAGTTCTTC
TRBJ2-3,TRBD1,TRBV12-3/TRBV12-4,.,CASSLSQGAGDTQYF,TGTGCCAGCAGTTTGAGTCAGGGGGCAGGGGATACGCAGTATTTT
TRBJ2-1,TRBD1,TRBV10-2,many,CATRGQGLINEQFF,TGCGCCACGAGAGGACAGGGGCTGATCAATGAGCAGTTCTTC
TRBJ2-1,TRBD1,TRBV3-1,many,CASSRSDRGPLYNEQFF,TGTGCCAGCAGCCGATCCGACAGGGGACCACTCTACAATGAGCAGTTCTTC
TRBJ1-1,.,TRBV7-6,.,CASSLPRQAPSVGTEAFF,TGTGCCAGCAGCTTACCCCGACAGGCCCCCTCCGTGGGCACTGAAGCTTTCTTT
TRBJ1-5,TRBD1,TRBV3-1,few,CASSQAGTDQPQHF,TGTGCCAGCAGCCAAGCTGGGACAGATCAGCCCCAGCATTTT
TRBJ2-7,.,TRBV5-1,few,CASRPGSGAYEQYF,TGCGCCAGCAGGCCCGGCTCAGGGGCCTACGAGCAGTACTTC
TRBJ2-1,.,TRBV3-1,few,CASSQMWLSSYNEQFF,TGTGCCAGCAGCCAAATGTGGCTAAGCTCCTACAATGAGCAGTTCTTC
TRBJ1-4,TRBD1,TRBV7-9,few,CASSAYRDREKLFF,TGTGCCAGCAGCGCTTACCGGGACAGGGAAAAACTGTTTTTT
TRBJ1-1,.,TRBV7-9,many,CASSWVRGSVEAFF,TGTGCCAGCAGTTGGGTCAGAGGATCGGTTGAAGCTTTCTTT